This note documents a single T cell receptor (beta chain) sequence. Its antigen is still unknown. At one end the junction does not follow the germline gene, possibly because of a read error. This sample was included in a study of shared clonotypes between healthy human individuals. As for the study in general: CD8 memory received one plate per donor, CD8 naive two, CD4 memory three and CD4 naive three. Study-wide points: Few donors limited the genetic and exposure-history diversity represented. Large depth notwithstanding, sorted-subset sequencing proved incomplete by rarefaction.

The CDR3 consists of 13 residues. CDR1 and CDR2 (germline): MNHNS, SASEGT. Both subsets, CD45RA+ naive and CD45RA-negative memory, were split from the CD4+ cells. Using immunoSEQ multiplex PCR, the repertoire was profiled, and TCRdb retains in-frame clones only, with some absent. The profile shows roughly 2.2 million clones, roughly 90% of them singletons. The clonotype comes from a man aged 18 to 35 in good health. Some clones in this sample may be carry-over from other donors' samples. The sequencing input was naive CD4+ T cells from PBMCs. Subset meaning: CD45RA+ positively selected. The chain combines TRBV6-1 with TRBJ2-7; 7 bases are shared with TRBD1. CDR3 DNA: TGTGCCAGCAGTAAACCGGGACAGACGATCCATAGCTTC. It codes for CASSKPGQTIHSF.